Listed here are 15 T cell receptor beta chains from one sample, sequenced in a study of identical twins. TCRdb used MiXCR to reprocess the 5' RACE reads, holding one entry per CDR3 protein. Here the sample spans nearly 900,000 distinct CDR3 sequences, about 12% being singletons. These data also formed part of another study, on yellow fever vaccine responses in identical twins.

The sequencing input was PBMCs. Receptors were obtained from a woman in her late teens or twenties in good health.

This clonotype was recorded a few times. This chain uses TRBV18 with TRBJ1-1; D not resolved. Germline assignment: CDR1 KGHSH and CDR2 LQKENI. V was cut by 1 base and J by 3 bases, with 12 bases left in between. The CDR3 totals 15 residues. The CDR3 sequence is CASSPLSRLDTEAFF. The CDR3 bases are TGTGCCAGCTCACCACTTTCCCGGTTAGACACTGAAGCTTTCTTT. Full variable domain (rest looked up from reference TRBV18 and TRBJ1-1): NAGVMQNPRHLVRRRGQEARLRCSPMKGHSHVYWYRQLPEEGLKFMVYLQKENIIDESGMPKERFSAEFPKEGPSILRIQQVVRGDSAAYFCASSPLSRLDTEAFFGQGTRLTVV.

The rearrangement joins TRBV9 to TRBJ2-5; 7 positions agree with TRBD2. The CDR3 loop spans 16 amino acids. V shed 3 bases, J shed 5 bases, and the junction held 13 bases outside the gene matches. Germline V gives CDR1 SGDLS, CDR2 YYNGEE. The CDR3, as DNA: TGTGCCAGCAGCGCTAACTGGGGGGGGTTTTTGGAGACCCAGTACTTC. Protein product: CASSANWGGFLETQYF.

This clonotype has just a few counts. The chain combines TRBV20-1 with TRBJ2-1; TRBD1 matches 7 bases. This CDR3 comprises 16 residues. V shed 1 base, J shed 2 bases, and the junction held 8 bases outside the gene matches. The germline gives CDR1 DFQATT, CDR2 SNEGSKA (reference sequence). CDR3 loop: CSARGGTGVTYNEQFF. CDR3 DNA sequence: TGCAGTGCTAGAGGGGGAACAGGGGTAACCTACAATGAGCAGTTCTTC.

The chain employs TRBV15 and TRBJ2-6; D is undetermined. Germline CDR1 reads LNHNV; CDR2 reads YYDKDF (reference sequence). The CDR3 sequence is 19 residues long. Trimming removed 4 bases at V and 1 base at J, with 20 bases between. CDR3 in amino acids: CATSKIRPSFWSGANVLTF. In nucleotides, the CDR3 is TGTGCCACCAGCAAAATTCGTCCCTCGTTTTGGTCTGGGGCCAACGTCCTGACTTTC.

This chain joins TRBV11-2 and TRBJ2-1; D perhaps matches TRBD1 (6 bases). This CDR3 is built from 14 residues. CDR1 and CDR2 (germline): SGHAT, FQNNGV. The V end lost 1 base, the J end lost 9 bases, and 13 bases lay between the germline ends. The CDR3 DNA follows: TGTGCCAGCAGCTTAGGGTTTGGGGGCGCTGAGCAGTTCTTC. Protein product: CASSLGFGGAEQFF.

This sequence joins TRBV18 and TRBJ2-5, with D perhaps matching TRBD1 or TRBD2 (5 bases each). Germline CDR1 and CDR2: KGHSH and LQKENI. This CDR3 region has 15 residues. Trimming cost V 0 bases and J 2 bases, with 10 bases left between them. The CDR3 DNA sequence: TGTGCCAGCTCACCACCTCAGGGACCTCAAGAGACCCAGTACTTC. Protein product: CASSPPQGPQETQYF.

This clonotype was picked up a small number of times. The V gene is TRBV10-1, the J gene TRBJ2-5; D not certain. CDR3 size: 11 residues. CDR1 and CDR2 from the germline V gene are WNHNN and SYGVQD (reference sequence). Trimming cost V 3 bases and J 9 bases, with 8 bases left between them. The CDR3 protein is CASSDGGAQYF. As DNA, the CDR3 is TGCGCCAGCAGTGACGGTGGAGCCCAGTACTTC.

The gene calls are TRBV5-1 and TRBJ2-3, with 10 nucleotides matching TRBD2. Losses at the gene ends were 0 bases for V and 8 bases for J; bases not matched to a gene: 12. The V gene's germline CDR1 is SGHRS and CDR2 YFSETQ. The CDR3 contains 17 residues. The DNA of the CDR3 is TGCGCCAGCAGCTTGGGGAGTGGGGCTAGCGGGAGAGCTACGCAGTATTTT. This sequence encodes CASSLGSGASGRATQYF. The full variable domain, completed using reference TRBV5-1 and TRBJ2-3, is KAGVTQTPRYLIKTRGQQVTLSCSPISGHRSVSWYQQTPGQGLQFLFEYFSETQRNKGNFPGRFSGRQFSNSRSEMNVSTLELGDSALYLCASSLGSGASGRATQYFGPGTRLTVL.

The rearrangement uses TRBV5-1 and TRBJ2-3; 7 bases align to TRBD2. This CDR3 is 15 amino acids long. The ends lost 5 bases at V and 6 bases at J; junction bases unmatched: 12. Germline lookup yields CDR1 SGHRS and CDR2 YFSETQ. The CDR3 coding sequence is TGCGCCAGCAGTTCCGGCGGGCGGGAGTTTGATACGCAGTATTTT. This encodes CASSSGGREFDTQYF.

The table lists this clonotype with a few counts. J is TRBJ2-7 and V is TRBV28; D unclear. With 3 bases removed from V and 4 bases from J, the gap between germline ends came to 10 bases. Germline assignment: CDR1 MDHEN and CDR2 SYDVKM. CDR3 length: 13 amino acids. The CDR3 sequence is CASSLRRSYEQYV. The CDR3 bases are TGTGCCAGCAGTTTGCGCCGATCTTACGAGCAGTACGTC.

This clonotype was seen more than once but under ten times. This chain connects TRBV6-2 or TRBV6-3 to TRBJ1-5; D gene unclear. The CDR3 spans 20 residues. The germline gives CDR1 MNHEY, CDR2 SVGEGT. Trimming took off 5 bases at V and 0 bases at J, with 26 bases between the two ends. The CDR3 sequence is CASSLARTDAGLYSNQPQHF. The DNA of the CDR3 is TGTGCCAGCAGTCTTGCTCGGACTGACGCGGGGTTGTATAGCAATCAGCCCCAGCATTTT.

CDR3 in DNA: TGCAGTGCTAGAGACGGGGGCGGGGTCTACGAGCAGTACTTC. As protein: CSARDGGGVYEQYF. The chain links TRBV20-1 to TRBJ2-7; the D gene could be TRBD1 or TRBD2 (6 bases each). CDR1 and CDR2 from the germline V gene are DFQATT and SNEGSKA (reference sequence). V gave up 0 bases and J gave up 3 bases, with 12 bases separating them. The CDR3 spans 14 residues.

CDR3 nucleotide sequence: TGTGCCAGCAGACGGACTAGCGGGGGGGCCGGAGAGACCCAGTACTTC. Residues: CASRRTSGGAGETQYF. The V call is TRBV12-3 or TRBV12-4, the J call TRBJ2-5; the match to TRBD2 covers 15 bases. The V gene end was trimmed by 6 bases and the J gene end by 4 bases; junction bases not matched to a gene: 6. The CDR3 sequence is 16 residues long.

This clonotype was seen a few times. The chain couples TRBV6-1 to TRBJ1-2; D is uncertain. This CDR3 comprises 12 residues. Per germline, CDR1 MNHNS and CDR2 SASEGT. The V gene lost 10 bases and the J gene lost 5 bases, with 14 bases spanning the gap. The DNA of the CDR3 is TGTGCCAATAGTGGGTTGGTTTATGGCTACACCTTC. This sequence encodes CANSGLVYGYTF.

CDR3 bases: TGTGCCAGCAGCAACGGGACAGGGGTCGGCTATGGCTACACCTTC. Its protein is CASSNGTGVGYGYTF. This sequence joins TRBV6-2 or TRBV6-3 and TRBJ1-2; 10 positions agree with TRBD1. Unmatched junction bases numbered 8, after V lost 6 bases and J lost 4 bases. This CDR3 has 15 residues. The V gene's germline CDR1 is MNHEY and CDR2 SVGEGT.